Below, one T cell receptor (beta chain) is given with its context. Assay used: immunoSEQ multiplex PCR; TCRdb lists only in-frame clones, some missing. The sample carries around 100,000 clones, roughly four fifths recorded once. This CDR3 contains 15 residues. In germline, CDR1 is ENHRY, CDR2 SYGVKD. Trimming removed 0 bases from V and 1 base from J, with 9 bases in between. The data were obtained in a study of blood T cell repertoires in COVID-19. Study context: In each case, the material was cDNA or gDNA derived from T cells, B-cell-depleted T cells, or PBMCs.

Sequenced: peripheral blood. The sequence was collected from a man in his 70s with active or convalescent COVID-19. The chain joins TRBV10-3 to TRBJ2-5, with D possibly being TRBD1 (5 bases). The CDR3 nucleotides are TGTGCCATCAGTGAGTCTAGGACACCCCAAGAGACCCAGTACTTC. As protein: CAISESRTPQETQYF.